Given below is one T cell receptor gamma chain in context. What antigen it recognizes has not been identified. The sample holds no much larger clone one base away, and base qualities are not on file. The data stem from a study of intestinal T cells in coeliac disease (dated by TCRdb to the early 2020s). For the wider study: Coeliac patients were much younger than controls, with mean ages of 16.0 versus 54.8 years in the TRG cohort. Duodenal biopsies from ten or so coeliac disease patients and ten or so non-coeliac controls were included in the TCR-delta (TRD) cohort. A second, larger TCR-gamma (TRG) cohort included duodenal biopsies from about 35 coeliac disease patients and some 23 non-coeliac controls.

For each case, genomic DNA was isolated from ten 5-um FFPE scrolls with the QIAamp DNA FFPE tissue kit. Classification of coeliac disease based on the TCR repertoire was tested using fully anonymised formalin-fixed paraffin-embedded duodenal biopsies that were surplus to diagnostic needs. The controls had no clinical or histological suspicion of coeliac disease and had upper endoscopy for reflux, dyspepsia or gastritis. Points the paper makes about the study in general: The coeliac group and the control group were significantly different in age, but an analysis split by age did not give significant classification. Of some 54 biopsies, approximately 51 (around 94%) were correctly classified by TRG clustering, which had a reported leave-one-out accuracy of roughly 87%. In training, clustering based on TRD kmers put every one of the 22 biopsies in the right class, and the leave-one-out accuracy was reported as 91%. FFPE-derived DNA was found to be relatively degraded, and loss of a proportion of TCR sequences in each sample was likely caused by this degradation. There was no way to tell repeated CDR3 amino acid sequences apart from PCR duplicates.

After removal of 9 bases from V and 9 bases from J, the junction retains 15 bases not matched to a gene. The CDR3 spans 13 residues, from the cysteine through the phenylalanine. Only the CDR3 portion is preserved as DNA: 39 bases, with reading frame beginning at the first base. Library construction relied on multiplex PCR. Sequencing instrument: Ion Torrent PGM. TRG repertoires were amplified from around 200 ng of biopsy DNA with the LymphoTrack kit, in which Illumina adapters are carried by the primers. TRG amplicons were purified with AMPure XP beads, quantified on a 2100 Bioanalyzer, and pooled equimolarly. Sequencing of TRG libraries was performed on an Ion PGM instrument. The original pipeline was this. FastX discarded any read in which over 10% of nucleotides had a quality score below the third quartile for that patient. IMGT/HighV-QUEST was used to align the reads, assigning V, D and J genes, identifying CDR3 regions and assessing functionality. Sequences were converted to amino acids, and every sequence predicted to be non-functional was removed. The CDR3s were broken into kmers both with and without positional annotation, PCA was run on the kmer frequencies, and the samples were clustered using every one of the 1023 combinations of PCs 1-10. Classification was validated by leave-one-out cross-validation, re-optimising parameters on the remaining samples each time. Shannon diversity was computed with the vegan R package from repeated random subsamples equal to the lowest read count. TCRdb reprocessed the public reads with the caller CATT; rows with the same DNA were merged afterwards. Here the V and J calls rest on TCRdb's processing, not on the authors' analysis. A total of a few hundred gamma-chain clones appear in this sample, roughly 50% of them only once. The ten largest clones take up around 44% of the sample.

The source material was a duodenal biopsy. This TCR was recovered from a human donor who served as a control with a normal duodenal biopsy, not a healthy volunteer. Rearrangement joined TRGV10 to TRGJ1 or TRGJ2. TRGV10 is classed as an ORF, of uncertain function. The CDR3 reads as follows: CAACQGLGSKKLF. The DNA sequence follows: TGTGCTGCGTGCCAAGGTTTAGGGAGTAAGAAACTCTTT.